This T cell receptor beta chain comes out of a study of Ad26.COV2.S vaccination and SARS-CoV-2 variants. At the level of the study: As a participant in COV1001, the donor was in the Ad26.COV2.S trial arm. Ad26.COV2.S given intramuscularly, once or twice 56 days apart.

Clones were sequenced by immunoSEQ multiplex PCR, and TCRdb holds only the in-frame ones, with some missing. The sample records roughly 270,000 clones, about 90% being singletons. The study, taken as a whole, reports: Once vaccination had occurred, spike-specific CD8+ and CD4+ T cell responses reportedly showed substantial breadth.

V was pared by 6 bases and J by 0 bases, with 8 bases between. Per germline, CDR1 SGHAT and CDR2 FQDESV (reference sequence). CDR3 length: 13 residues. On this clone: Its antigen is unknown.

Treatment of the sample: about 20 received Ad26.COV2.S at low or high dose, single or two shots; roughly five received placebo; per-sample allocation not given. Sampling was done on day 63 after the first vaccine or placebo injection. This receptor was obtained from a person aged 18 to 65 who received the Ad26.COV2.S COVID-19 vaccine or a placebo. The gene calls are TRBV11-1 and TRBJ1-1; D remains ambiguous. Source: peripheral blood, taken in a trial of Ad26.COV2.S vaccine versus placebo. The CDR3 loop reads CASRLQVNTEAFF. CDR3 DNA: TGTGCCAGCAGGCTTCAGGTGAACACTGAAGCTTTCTTT.